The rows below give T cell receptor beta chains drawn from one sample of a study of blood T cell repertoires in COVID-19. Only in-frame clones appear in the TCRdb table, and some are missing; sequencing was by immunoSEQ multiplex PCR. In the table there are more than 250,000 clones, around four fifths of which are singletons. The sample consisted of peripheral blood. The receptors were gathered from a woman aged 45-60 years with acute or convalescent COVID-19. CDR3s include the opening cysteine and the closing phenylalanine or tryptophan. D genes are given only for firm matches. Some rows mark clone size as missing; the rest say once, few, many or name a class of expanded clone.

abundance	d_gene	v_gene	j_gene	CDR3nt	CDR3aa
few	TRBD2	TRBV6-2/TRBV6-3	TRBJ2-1	TGTGCCAGCAGTTATGTGCTAGCGGGGCAGTTCTTC	CASSYVLAGQFF
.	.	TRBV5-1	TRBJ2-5	TGCGCCAGCAGCTTGTGGGACAAAGAGACCCAGTACTTC	CASSLWDKETQYF
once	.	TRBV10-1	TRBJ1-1	TGCGCCAGCAGTGGGCAGATGAACACTGAAGCTTTCTTT	CASSGQMNTEAFF
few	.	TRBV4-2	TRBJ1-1	TGTGCCAGCAGCCAAGGACTGATGGGGAACACTGAAGCTTTCTTT	CASSQGLMGNTEAFF
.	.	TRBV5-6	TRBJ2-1	TGTGCCAGCAGCTTGGCTAGTGTGAGTGAGCAGTTCTTC	CASSLASVSEQFF
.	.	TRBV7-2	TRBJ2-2	TGTGCCAGCAGCTTAGCACCTCCCGGCACCGGGGAGCTGTTTTTT	CASSLAPPGTGELFF
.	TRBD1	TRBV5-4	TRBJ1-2	TGTGCCAGCAGCCCCGGGACAGGGGGTACTAACTATGGCTACACCTTC	CASSPGTGGTNYGYTF
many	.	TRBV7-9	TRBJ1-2	TGTGCCAGCAGCTCGGAGGGCGGCCGGCATGGCTACACCTTC	CASSSEGGRHGYTF
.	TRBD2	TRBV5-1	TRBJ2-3	TGCGCCAGCAGCTTGCCGGGGGGGCCGACAGATACGCAGTATTTT	CASSLPGGPTDTQYF
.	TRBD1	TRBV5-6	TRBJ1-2	TGTGCCAGCAGCTTAGGGGGCGCGTCTGGCTATGGCTACACCTTC	CASSLGGASGYGYTF
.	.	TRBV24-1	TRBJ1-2	TGTGCCACCAGTGATTTGGACAGAAAGTATGGCTACACCTTC	CATSDLDRKYGYTF
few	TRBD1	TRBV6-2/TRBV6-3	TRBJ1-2	TGTGCCAGCAGTCGCTCAGGGGGCGGTCGATCAAGGGGCTACACCTTC	CASSRSGGGRSRGYTF
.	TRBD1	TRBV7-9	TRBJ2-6	TGTGCCAGCAGCCCCGGACAGGGGAGGTTTGGGGCCAACGTCCTGACTTTC	CASSPGQGRFGANVLTF
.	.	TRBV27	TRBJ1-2	TGTGCCAGCAGTTTAATGAGGGATTCACTAAACTATGGCTACACCTTC	CASSLMRDSLNYGYTF
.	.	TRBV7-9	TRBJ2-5	TGTGCCAGCAGCCCACAGGGTACCCAGAAGGTGACCCAGTACTTC	CASSPQGTQKVTQYF
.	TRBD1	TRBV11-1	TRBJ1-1	TGTGCCAGCAGCGGGGACAGGGTCCCTATCACTGAAGCTTTCTTT	CASSGDRVPITEAFF
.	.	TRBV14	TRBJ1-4	TGTGCCAGCAGCCAAGGGACTCACGCCGAAAAACTGTTTTTT	CASSQGTHAEKLFF
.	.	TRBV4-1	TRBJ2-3	TGCGCCAGCAGCCGCGGGGCCCGCGGAGGGGCAGATACGCAGTATTTT	CASSRGARGGADTQYF
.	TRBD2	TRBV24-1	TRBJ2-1	TGTGCCACCAGTGATCGGACTAGCGGGAGTAATGAGCAGCTCTTC	CATSDRTSGSNEQLF
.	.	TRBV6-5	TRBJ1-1	TGTGCCAGCAGAAAAGGGGGATCGAACACTGAAGCTTTCTTT	CASRKGGSNTEAFF
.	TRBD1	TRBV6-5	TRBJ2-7	TGTGCCAGCAGTCGGGACAGGGGGCCGGACGAGCAGTACTTC	CASSRDRGPDEQYF
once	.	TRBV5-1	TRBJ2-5	TGCGCCAGCAACACTAACTGGGGGGAAGAGACCCAGTACTTC	CASNTNWGEETQYF
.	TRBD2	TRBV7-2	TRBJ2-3	TGTGCCAGCAGCTTGACCCCCGGGGAGCGGGGGCCCACAGATACGCAGTATTTT	CASSLTPGERGPTDTQYF
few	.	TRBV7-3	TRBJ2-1	TGTGCCAGCAGCTTAAGGCAAGGGGCTAGCTACAATGAGCAGTTCTTC	CASSLRQGASYNEQFF
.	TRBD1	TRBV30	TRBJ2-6	TGTGCCTGGAGTGTACAGGGGGCTGGGGCCAACGTCCTGACTTTC	CAWSVQGAGANVLTF
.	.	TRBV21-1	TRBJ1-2	TGTGCCAGCAGCAAAGGGAGGGTTTCGCGGCGGGACAGGGGGTTTGACTATGGCTACACCTTC	CASSKGRVSRRDRGFDYGYTF
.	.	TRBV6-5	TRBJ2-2	TGTGCCAGCTGGACCAGGGACACCGGGGAGCTGTTTTTT	CASWTRDTGELFF
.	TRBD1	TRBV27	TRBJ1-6	TGTGCCAGCAGGTTCTTCCAGGGGGTCAGTAATTCACCCCTCCACTTT	CASRFFQGVSNSPLHF
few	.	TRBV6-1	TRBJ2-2	TGTGCCAGCAGAGAAGCGTCGACGGGCACCGGGGAGCTGTTTTTT	CASREASTGTGELFF
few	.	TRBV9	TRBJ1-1	TGTGCCAGCAGGAGGGTGAGTCGCACTGAAGCTTTCTTT	CASRRVSRTEAFF
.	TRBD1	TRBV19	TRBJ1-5	TGTGCCAGTAGCGAGACAGGGGGGAGCAATCAGCCCCAGCATTTT	CASSETGGSNQPQHF
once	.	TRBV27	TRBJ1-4	TGTGCCAGCAGTGCCAGGGGAAGGCGAGAAAAACTGTTTTTT	CASSARGRREKLFF